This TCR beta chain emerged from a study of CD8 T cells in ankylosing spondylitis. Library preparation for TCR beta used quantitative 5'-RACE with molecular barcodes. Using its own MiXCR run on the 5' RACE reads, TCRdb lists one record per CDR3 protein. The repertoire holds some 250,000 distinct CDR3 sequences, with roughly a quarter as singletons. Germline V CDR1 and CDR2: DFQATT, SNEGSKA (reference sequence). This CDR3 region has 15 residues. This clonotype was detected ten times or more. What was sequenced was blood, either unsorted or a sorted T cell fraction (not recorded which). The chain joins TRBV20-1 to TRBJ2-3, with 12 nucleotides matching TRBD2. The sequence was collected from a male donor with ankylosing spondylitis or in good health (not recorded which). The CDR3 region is CSADLGLAGPDTQYF. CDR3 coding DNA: TGCAGCGCTGACTTGGGACTAGCGGGTCCAGATACGCAGTATTTT.